Below, 27 T cell receptor beta chains from the same sample are listed, as sequenced in a study of graft-versus-host responses after intestinal transplantation. Assay: immunoSEQ multiplex PCR; the TCRdb copy retains only in-frame clones and omits some. Of approximately 100,000 clones in the sample, about 84% were seen once. The sample was PBMCs, taken 255 days after intestinal transplant. These receptors originate from a human patient who received an intestinal transplant, so some T cells may come from the graft donor.

The V call is TRBV9, the J call TRBJ2-1; D may be TRBD2 (6 bases). The CDR3 runs to 15 residues. CDR1 SGDLS and CDR2 YYNGEE come from the germline V gene. V was pared by 1 base and J by 8 bases, with 16 bases between. The CDR3 is CASSVSGEWSDEQFF. CDR3 nucleotide sequence: TGTGCCAGCAGCGTATCGGGGGAATGGAGCGATGAGCAGTTCTTC.

This clone was counted only a few times. The junction does not match germline at one end; this may be a read error. In DNA, the CDR3 is TGTGCTAGCAGCCTCAACAGGGAAAGGGAGCTGTTTTTT. Translated, it gives CASSLNRERELFF. The chain uses TRBV7-7 and TRBJ2-2, with a weak D call TRBD1 (6 bases). The CDR3 has 13 residues. Germline V lookup: CDR1 SSHAT, CDR2 FNYEAQ (reference sequence).

V and J are TRBV7-9 and TRBJ2-7; D remains ambiguous. CDR3 length: 13 amino acids. The V gene lost 1 base and the J gene lost 5 bases, with 9 bases spanning the gap. Germline lookup yields CDR1 SEHNR and CDR2 FQNEAQ (reference sequence). The CDR3 sequence is CASSLDSRDEQYV. CDR3 nucleotide sequence: TGTGCCAGCAGCTTAGATTCCCGGGACGAGCAGTACGTC.

CDR3 in amino acids: CASSFRTGPELPGNTIYF. The CDR3, as DNA: TGTGCCAGCAGCTTTCGGACAGGCCCCGAGCTTCCTGGAAACACCATATATTTT. This chain links TRBV7-9 with TRBJ1-3; 7 nucleotides agree with TRBD1. Germline trimming cut 3 bases from V and 2 bases from J; bases unmatched to any gene: 13. Germline V gene sequence: CDR1 SEHNR, CDR2 FQNEAQ (reference sequence). CDR3 length: 18 residues.

The rearrangement uses TRBV28 and TRBJ1-5; D is uncertain. Trimming took 2 bases from V and 9 from J, leaving 8 bases between them. This CDR3 is 12 amino acids long. Germline loops: CDR1 MDHEN, CDR2 SYDVKM. The CDR3 DNA follows: TGTGCCAGCAGTTTAAGGGATGCGCCCCAGCATTTT. It translates to CASSLRDAPQHF.

The genes are TRBV2 and TRBJ2-7; 7 bases map to TRBD2. This CDR3 has 17 amino acids. The germline gives CDR1 SNHLY, CDR2 FYNNEI. The V gene end was trimmed by 4 bases and the J gene end by 0 bases; junction bases not matched to a gene: 12. The CDR3 sequence is CASSGSMGRGSSYEQYF. CDR3 DNA sequence: TGTGCCAGCAGTGGCTCAATGGGGAGGGGAAGCTCCTACGAGCAGTACTTC.

In DNA form, the CDR3 reads TGTGCCAGCAGCTGGCCGGGACTAAACACAACAGATACGCAGTATTTT. Amino acid sequence: CASSWPGLNTTDTQYF. V gene TRBV5-6 combines with J gene TRBJ2-3; 7 bases align to TRBD2. The V segment lost 3 bases and the J segment 3 bases; nucleotides outside the gene matches: 10. Germline V gene sequence: CDR1 SGHDT, CDR2 YYEEEE. The CDR3 sequence is 16 residues long. The whole variable domain, filled in from reference TRBV5-6 and TRBJ2-3, reads DAGVTQSPTHLIKTRGQQVTLRCSPKSGHDTVSWYQQALGQGPQFIFQYYEEEERQRGNFPDRFSGHQFPNYSSELNVNALLLGDSALYLCASSWPGLNTTDTQYFGPGTRLTVL.

Comments on this clone: It is unclear where the CDR3 begins or ends on the DNA, so no DNA is shown, and the CDR3 is as TCRdb lists it. V gene TRBV6-5 combines with J gene TRBJ2-7. Termini included, the CDR3 measures 12 amino acids. Germline loops: CDR1 MNHEY, CDR2 SVGAGI. The CDR3 here is CASSTSPYEQYV.

Comment on this clone: This sample also contains other DNA sequences that code for the same CDR3. This chain joins TRBV27 and TRBJ2-1; D uncertain. CDR3 length equals 15 residues. Germline CDR1 MNHEY, CDR2 SMNVEV (reference sequence). The V and J ends lost 0 bases and 4 bases respectively, with 10 bases between them. The CDR3, as DNA: TGTGCCAGCAGTTTATCGCTGAAGCCGTACAATGAGCAGTTCTTC. Translated, it gives CASSLSLKPYNEQFF.

The chain recombines TRBV4-1 with TRBJ2-5, with D perhaps TRBD1 (5 bases). Germline-derived CDR1 and CDR2 are MGHRA and YSYEKL. V was trimmed by 0 bases and J by 14 bases, leaving 10 bases between them. This CDR3 region has 11 residues. The CDR3 protein is CASSQDWTFYF. CDR3 sequence (DNA): TGCGCCAGCAGCCAAGATTGGACATTTTACTTC.

The chain carries TRBV13 and TRBJ1-2; D gene unclear. CDR3 length equals 14 residues. Trimming removed 6 bases from V and 8 bases from J, with 19 bases in between. Germline CDR1 PRHDT, CDR2 FYEKMQ (reference sequence). CDR3 sequence (DNA): TGTGCCAGCAGGCGGGCGGCCGGGGTTATGGGCTACACCTTC. It encodes CASRRAAGVMGYTF.

V gene TRBV21-1 combines with J gene TRBJ2-1. TRBV21-1 has pseudogene status. This CDR3 spans 15 amino acids. DNA for the CDR3: TGTGCCAGCAGCAAAAGAGGGGCCGCTGGGAATGAGCAGTTCTTC. Protein: CASSKRGAAGNEQFF.

The chain employs TRBV15 and TRBJ2-7; TRBD2 matches at 9 bases. This CDR3 has 16 residues. The trim removed 2 bases at V and 4 bases at J, leaving 9 bases unmatched. The germline V gene has CDR1 LNHNV and CDR2 YYDKDF (reference sequence). The CDR3 sequence: CATSRKTDLAGYEQYF. The CDR3 region has the DNA TGTGCCACCAGCAGAAAAACGGATCTAGCGGGGTACGAGCAGTACTTC.

The V gene is TRBV4-3, the J gene TRBJ2-1; no firm D call. The germline V and J ends were trimmed by 0 bases and 10 bases, with 10 bases remaining between them. The germline V gene encodes CDR1 LGHNA and CDR2 YSLEER. This CDR3 is built from 13 residues. The CDR3: CASSQDTKVEQFF. CDR3 bases: TGCGCCAGCAGCCAAGACACTAAGGTCGAGCAGTTCTTC.

This clone was counted between two and nine times. J is TRBJ2-1 and V is TRBV4-2; perhaps D is TRBD1 or TRBD2 (5 bases each). V lost 0 bases to trimming and J lost 3 bases, with 12 bases between them. CDR3 size: 16 residues. CDR1 LGHNA and CDR2 YNFKEQ come from the germline V gene. CDR3 nucleotides: TGTGCCAGCAGCCAAGAATCAAGCGGACACTACAATGAGCAGTTCTTC. As protein: CASSQESSGHYNEQFF.

V usage is TRBV5-1 and J usage is TRBJ2-1; possibly TRBD2 for D (5 bases). Trimming removed 0 bases at V and 7 bases at J, with 11 bases between. CDR1 SGHRS and CDR2 YFSETQ come from the germline V gene. The CDR3 has 14 residues. The CDR3 protein is CASSLGGVVNEQFF. The DNA of the CDR3 is TGCGCCAGCAGCTTGGGGGGAGTAGTGAATGAGCAGTTCTTC.

The genes are TRBV6-1 and TRBJ1-5; the D is unclear. Germline V gene data show CDR1 as MNHNS and CDR2 as SASEGT. Between the trimmed V and J ends, which lost 7 bases and 7 bases, there was a span of 20 bases. The length of the CDR3 is 15 residues. Here the CDR3 reads CASTPRQGALQPQHF. CDR3 sequence (DNA): TGTGCCAGCACCCCCCGGCAAGGCGCTTTACAGCCCCAGCATTTT.

CDR3 amino acids: CASSWRLAGDLNNEQFF. CDR3 bases: TGTGCCAGCAGCTGGAGACTAGCGGGGGACCTAAACAATGAGCAGTTCTTC. The gene calls are TRBV5-6 and TRBJ2-1, with 12 bases fitting TRBD2. This CDR3 region has 17 residues. Losses at the gene ends were 3 bases for V and 5 bases for J; bases not matched to a gene: 9. Germline CDR1 reads SGHDT; CDR2 reads YYEEEE.

The V and J genes are TRBV7-9 and TRBJ1-5; D uncertain. With 1 base removed from V and 0 bases from J, the gap between germline ends came to 7 bases. This CDR3 contains 15 residues. Germline CDR1 is SEHNR and CDR2 is FQNEAQ (reference sequence). This CDR3 is CASSLGEYSNQPQHF. The CDR3 bases are TGTGCCAGCAGCTTAGGGGAATATAGCAATCAGCCCCAGCATTTT.

The chain has TRBV4-1 and TRBJ1-6, with D tentatively TRBD1 (5 bases). The CDR3 is 17 amino acids. V was cut by 0 bases and J by 8 bases, with 17 bases left in between. Germline-derived CDR1 and CDR2 are MGHRA and YSYEKL. Here the CDR3 DNA reads TGCGCCAGCAGCCAAGAGTGGGGCAGGCGTACCGATTCACCCCTCCACTTT. It codes for CASSQEWGRRTDSPLHF.

This clone was counted a few times. This chain joins TRBV21-1 and TRBJ1-2; the D call TRBD1 from the table was never checked on the DNA. TRBV21-1 is annotated as a pseudogene. The CDR3 runs to 10 residues. CDR3 in DNA: TGTGGGACAGGGGGCTATGGCTACACCTTC. It specifies CGTGGYGYTF.

This clone was observed a few times. This chain connects TRBV5-6 to TRBJ2-1; D ambiguous. The germline gives CDR1 SGHDT, CDR2 YYEEEE. Trimming took off 2 bases at V and 4 bases at J, with 7 bases between the two ends. The CDR3 covers 13 residues. For the CDR3, the DNA is TGTGCCAGCAGCTTTATGTCTTACAATGAGCAGTTCTTC. It specifies CASSFMSYNEQFF.

The chain employs TRBV28 and TRBJ2-5, with 12 bases fitting TRBD2. This CDR3 is 17 amino acids long. V lost 6 bases to trimming and J lost 5 bases; unmatched junction nucleotides: 13. Germline assignment: CDR1 MDHEN and CDR2 SYDVKM. DNA of the CDR3: TGTGCCAGCAGCCAACCCTCGACTAGCGGGAGAAGGGAGACCCAGTACTTC. This translates into CASSQPSTSGRRETQYF.

The chain is built from TRBV6-1 and TRBJ2-3, with 10 bases aligning to TRBD2. This CDR3 is 14 amino acids long. Germline trimming cut 4 bases from V and 5 bases from J; bases unmatched to any gene: 3. Germline assignment: CDR1 MNHNS and CDR2 SASEGT. The CDR3 is CASSGLAGGDTQYF. The DNA of the CDR3 is TGTGCCAGCAGTGGTTTAGCGGGAGGAGATACGCAGTATTTT.

The gene calls are TRBV5-6 and TRBJ2-7; weak D call: TRBD2 (6 bases). Trimming took 3 bases from V and 6 from J, leaving 13 bases between them. The CDR3 consists of 13 residues. Germline CDR1 is SGHDT and CDR2 is YYEEEE. CDR3 residues: CASSSGSQIEQYF. The CDR3 DNA reads TGTGCCAGCAGCTCCGGGAGCCAGATCGAGCAGTACTTC.

This clone was picked up a small number of times. The rearrangement uses TRBV10-1 and TRBJ1-5; no clear D gene. V lost 3 bases to trimming and J lost 4 bases, with 7 bases between them. Per the germline V gene, CDR1 is WNHNN and CDR2 is SYGVQD (reference sequence). The CDR3 sequence is 13 residues long. In nucleotides, the CDR3 is TGCGCCAGCAGTGAAGAGGAGAATCAGCCCCAGCATTTT. It codes for CASSEEENQPQHF.

The gene calls are TRBV19 and TRBJ1-5; D gene uncertain. Germline CDR1 LNHDA, CDR2 SQIVND (reference sequence). The V gene lost 2 bases and the J gene lost 5 bases, with 10 bases spanning the gap. This CDR3 comprises 14 residues. The chain's CDR3 is CASSIRAVDQPQHF. The CDR3 nucleotides are TGTGCCAGTAGTATAAGGGCTGTCGATCAGCCCCAGCATTTT.